The 10 T cell receptor beta chains below come from one sample, sequenced in a study of blood T cell repertoires in COVID-19. Using immunoSEQ multiplex PCR, the repertoire was profiled, and TCRdb retains in-frame clones only, with some absent. The top ten clones hold approximately 3% of a sample with around 25,000 clones, 85% to 90% of them seen once. The material sequenced was peripheral blood. These receptors all come from a human donor in a cohort sampled during active COVID-19.

The chain combines TRBV5-5 with TRBJ2-7; 13 bases line up with TRBD2. V dropped 1 base and J dropped 7; count of bases not matched to a gene: 8. The CDR3 sequence is 16 residues long. Germline V gene data show CDR1 as SGHKS and CDR2 as YYEKEE (reference sequence). In DNA, the CDR3 is TGTGCCAGCAGCTTGTACAGGACTAGCGGGAGCCTGGAGCAGTACTTC. Translating gives CASSLYRTSGSLEQYF.

V is TRBV9 and J is TRBJ1-2; D is unresolved. Per germline, CDR1 SGDLS and CDR2 YYNGEE. The CDR3 spans 13 residues. Trimming took 1 base from V and 8 from J, leaving 12 bases between them. CDR3 in DNA: TGTGCCAGCAGCGTAACTCCCCTTATGGGCTACACCTTC. Its translation: CASSVTPLMGYTF.

The chain combines TRBV5-4 with TRBJ1-2; TRBD1 is a possible D gene (5 bases). V lost 4 bases and J 2 bases, leaving 21 bases between the germline ends. This CDR3 contains 17 residues. CDR1 and CDR2 (germline): SGHNT, YYREEE (reference sequence). CDR3 coding DNA: TGTGCCAGCAGCGCCAGGTTAGGGGTCGGGTCCAACTATGGCTACACCTTC. It encodes CASSARLGVGSNYGYTF.

The chain combines TRBV28 with TRBJ2-6; 8 nucleotides line up with TRBD1. Germline V lookup: CDR1 MDHEN, CDR2 SYDVKM. CDR3 length equals 17 residues. Trimming at V came to 6 bases and at J to 0 bases, leaving 7 bases not matched to a gene. The CDR3 region has the DNA TGTGCCAGCAGAGCGACAGGGGCTATCTCTGGGGCCAACGTCCTGACTTTC. Encoded protein: CASRATGAISGANVLTF.

The sample holds a few counts of this clone. The chain joins TRBV7-9 to TRBJ2-5; 8 positions agree with TRBD1. Germline CDR1 reads SEHNR; CDR2 reads FQNEAQ (reference sequence). The CDR3 is made up of 16 amino acids. The trim removed 1 base at V and 4 bases at J, leaving 8 bases unmatched. Here the CDR3 DNA reads TGTGCCAGCAGCTTAGTCTGGGGCAGGGGGCCAGAGACCCAGTACTTC. This gives the protein CASSLVWGRGPETQYF.

This sequence joins TRBV19 and TRBJ2-7, with 8 bases lining up with TRBD2. In germline, CDR1 is LNHDA, CDR2 SQIVND (reference sequence). Trimming removed 8 bases from V and 3 bases from J; junction bases left unmatched: 9. The CDR3 covers 14 residues. CDR3 loop: CASSGGRGIYEQYF. CDR3 sequence (DNA): TGTGCCAGTTCGGGAGGGCGGGGGATCTACGAGCAGTACTTC.

The chain combines TRBV29-1 with TRBJ1-2; TRBD1 might be the D (5 bases). Per the germline V gene, CDR1 is SQVTM and CDR2 is ANQGSEA. This CDR3 is 15 amino acids long. Deletions cut 3 bases from V and 7 bases from J, with 21 bases between. The CDR3 DNA reads as TGCAGCGTTGAGACCGAGTGGGGAGGGGCGGGTGGCTACACCTTC. Translating gives CSVETEWGGAGGYTF. Based on the CDR3 plus reference TRBV29-1 and TRBJ1-2, the full variable domain is SAVISQKPSRDICQRGTSLTIQCQVDSQVTMMFWYRQQPGQSLTLIATANQGSEATYESGFVIDKFPISRPNLTFSTLTVSNMSPEDSSIYLCSVETEWGGAGGYTFGSGTRLTVV.

The rearrangement joins TRBV28 to TRBJ1-3; no clear D. The CDR3 contains 17 residues. Germline V gene sequence: CDR1 MDHEN, CDR2 SYDVKM. Trimming cost V 3 bases and J 4 bases, with 19 bases left between them. In DNA form, the CDR3 reads TGTGCCAGCAGTTTGTCGGGAAACCCAAGTCAAGGAAACACCATATATTTT. Translated: CASSLSGNPSQGNTIYF.

This chain links TRBV4-1 with TRBJ1-5; no reliable D call. CDR1 MGHRA and CDR2 YSYEKL come from the germline V gene. This CDR3 has 16 amino acids. Trimming left V 0 bases short and J 3 bases short, with 12 bases between. The chain's CDR3 is CASSQDGGFPNQPQHF. CDR3 sequence (DNA): TGCGCCAGCAGCCAAGATGGCGGTTTTCCCAATCAGCCCCAGCATTTT.

The CDR3 loop is CASSNQGTLYEQYF. The CDR3 DNA follows: TGTGCCAGCAGTAATCAGGGTACCCTCTACGAGCAGTACTTC. The chain joins TRBV6-6 to TRBJ2-7; tentatively, D is TRBD1 (5 bases). The germline CDR1 and CDR2 sequences are MNHNY and SVGAGI (reference sequence). CDR3 size: 14 residues. Trimming took off 5 bases at V and 3 bases at J, with 14 bases between the two ends.